The T cell receptor beta chain described here comes from a study of blood T cell repertoires in COVID-19. Study summary: Both acute and convalescent COVID-19 samples were obtained from the United States, Italy and Spain.

With respect to this clone: This CDR3 is also generated by other DNA sequences in the sample.

The V gene's germline CDR1 is MGHRA and CDR2 YSYEKL. The V end was cut by 1 base, the J end by 4 bases, with 7 bases between. The CDR3 is made up of 13 amino acids. Study processing details: Amplified reference gene primers provided the basis for estimating nucleated cell counts. Libraries were prepared by immunoSEQ multiplex PCR; TCRdb keeps only in-frame clonotypes and omits some of them. D and trimming were read from the DNA, whereas the V and J calls and clone size are those reported in that table. The sample holds fewer than 100,000 clones, about nine tenths seen once. The clonotype was recovered from a woman over 75 with acute or convalescent COVID-19. The sample consisted of peripheral blood. The chain employs TRBV4-1 and TRBJ2-5; D perhaps matches TRBD1 (6 bases). The CDR3 DNA reads TGCGCCAGCAGCCAAGGCAGGGGAGAGACCCAGTACTTC. Protein sequence: CASSQGRGETQYF.